The 6 T cell receptor beta chains below all came from one sample that was sequenced in a study of blood T cell repertoires in COVID-19. Generated by immunoSEQ multiplex PCR, the TCRdb table keeps only in-frame clones and is missing some. The sample includes about 240,000 clones, 82% seen only once; the top ten take around an eighth. Sequencing was performed on peripheral blood. The source of these receptors is a woman aged 55-75 years with active or convalescent COVID-19.

V is TRBV9 and J is TRBJ1-6, with 7 positions matching TRBD1. The CDR3 is made up of 15 amino acids. J was trimmed by 8 bases and V by 0 bases; bases with no gene match: 5. Germline CDR1 reads SGDLS; CDR2 reads YYNGEE. The CDR3 DNA sequence: TGTGCCAGCAGCGTAGAGGGGGCGGCGGATTCACCCCTCCACTTT. It translates to CASSVEGAADSPLHF.

This chain connects TRBV18 to TRBJ2-2; weak D call: TRBD1 (6 bases). Germline loops: CDR1 KGHSH, CDR2 LQKENI. This CDR3 is 17 amino acids long. Deletions cut 3 bases from V and 2 bases from J, with 16 bases between. The chain's CDR3 is CASSPRGAGDNTGELFF. The CDR3 DNA reads as TGTGCCAGCTCACCGAGGGGAGCAGGGGATAACACCGGGGAGCTGTTTTTT.

This chain connects TRBV27 to TRBJ1-6, with D unresolved. CDR1 MNHEY and CDR2 SMNVEV come from the germline V gene (reference sequence). CDR3 length: 15 amino acids. Trimming took off 7 bases at V and 6 bases at J, with 16 bases between the two ends. The CDR3 loop is CASKRWAEFNSPLHF. CDR3 bases: TGTGCCAGCAAAAGGTGGGCAGAATTTAATTCACCCCTCCACTTT.

CDR3 DNA: TGTGCCAGCAGCTTTGGGACAGGGGTAGGAGCTAGGGGGAACTATGGCTACACCTTC. Protein product: CASSFGTGVGARGNYGYTF. The rearrangement links TRBV7-9 to TRBJ1-2; TRBD1 agrees at 10 bases. This CDR3 comprises 19 residues. Germline V gene sequence: CDR1 SEHNR, CDR2 FQNEAQ (reference sequence). V was pared by 3 bases and J by 2 bases, with 15 bases of the junction left unmatched.

This sequence joins TRBV29-1 and TRBJ1-2, with TRBD1 matching 7 bases. The V segment lost 7 bases and the J segment 0 bases; nucleotides outside the gene matches: 5. This CDR3 region has 13 residues. From germline, CDR1 is SQVTM and CDR2 ANQGSEA. The DNA of the CDR3 is TGCAGCGGCAGACAGGGCCCTAACTATGGCTACACCTTC. It specifies CSGRQGPNYGYTF.

The chain carries TRBV27 and TRBJ1-4; the match to TRBD1 covers 8 bases. The CDR3 totals 13 residues. V gave up 5 bases and J gave up 17 bases; unmatched junction bases: 13. Germline V gene data show CDR1 as MNHEY and CDR2 as SMNVEV (reference sequence). The CDR3 nucleotides are TGTGCCAGCAGTCCGGAGGGGACAGGAATAGTCTTTTTT. As protein: CASSPEGTGIVFF.